These T cell receptor beta chains were read from a single sample in a study of T cell clones after liver transplantation. Their antigens are not known. Profiling relied on immunoSEQ multiplex PCR, and the TCRdb table lists in-frame clones only, not all of them. The table records about 2,200 clones, approximately 30% of them present only once. The sequencing sample was made of CD8+ T cells from cultured PBMCs. The receptor source for this set is a human patient who received a liver transplant. A subset of T cells may come from the graft donor. The CDR3 runs from the conserved cysteine through the conserved F or W. Each record gives: D gene, clone size, J gene, V gene, CDR3 DNA, CDR3 protein. The D gene is left open where the match is weak. Size is omitted from some rows. Given values are once, few, many or a class for expanded clones.

NA NA TRBJ2-2 TRBV9 TGTGCCAGCAGCGTATCCCGGTTACTCCCCGTTTCGAACACCGGGGAGCTGTTTTTT CASSVSRLLPVSNTGELFF
NA few TRBJ1-1 TRBV5-4 TGTGCCAGCAGCTTGGATGCAATGGGTCTCCCTGAAGCTTTCTTT CASSLDAMGLPEAFF
NA medium-sized TRBJ2-7 TRBV21-1 TGTGCCAGCAGCAGTGAACGGGACTACGAGCAGTACTTC CASSSERDYEQYF
NA medium-sized TRBJ2-7 TRBV5-6 TGTGCCAGCAGCTTGGCCAACCGTGGGGCTGAGCAGTACTTC CASSLANRGAEQYF
TRBD1 medium-sized TRBJ1-2 TRBV11-2 TGTGCCAGCAGCGTACTCAGGGGGTATGGCTACACCTTC CASSVLRGYGYTF
TRBD1 medium-sized TRBJ1-2 TRBV4-1 TGCGCCAGCAGCCAAGTTGGGACAGCCTATGGCTACACCTTC CASSQVGTAYGYTF
NA medium-sized TRBJ2-7 TRBV19 TGTGCCAGTAGTAGTTCAGCGAGTAGCTCCTACGAGCAGTACTTC CASSSSASSSYEQYF
TRBD2 medium-sized TRBJ2-1 TRBV27 TGTGCCAGCGGGCTAGCGGGAGTGAATGAGCAGTTCTTC CASGLAGVNEQFF
TRBD2 NA TRBJ2-1 TRBV11-2 TGTGCCAGCAGCTTAGCCCTCCCGGGGGCTAGCGGGAGGAATGAGCAGTTCTTC CASSLALPGASGRNEQFF
NA medium-sized TRBJ2-7 TRBV6-5 TGTGCCAGCAGTTACGTGGGGGGAGTGTCGAGCGAGCAGTACTTC CASSYVGGVSSEQYF
TRBD2 NA TRBJ2-3 TRBV7-8 TGTGCCAGCAGCTTAGGCGGCGGGAGTGTCGCAGATACGCAGTATTTT CASSLGGGSVADTQYF
NA NA TRBJ2-5 TRBV7-9 TGTGCCAGCAGCCTAACATTGGGGGAAGAGACCCAGTACTTC CASSLTLGEETQYF
NA NA TRBJ1-1 TRBV19 TGTGCCAGTATCCAGGGGCTGACTGAAGCTTTCTTT CASIQGLTEAFF
TRBD1 medium-sized TRBJ2-1 TRBV7-9 TGTGCCAGCAGCTTAGACGTGCGGACAGGGGCACACAATGAGCAGTTCTTC CASSLDVRTGAHNEQFF
TRBD2 few TRBJ2-2 TRBV5-6 TGTGCCAGCAGCTTGGGACTAGCGGGAACCGGGGAGCTGTTTTTT CASSLGLAGTGELFF
NA NA TRBJ2-7 TRBV5-6 TGTGCCAGCAGCTTGGGGGGGAGCCCCTACGAGCAGTACTTC CASSLGGSPYEQYF
NA medium-sized TRBJ1-1 TRBV28 TGTGCCAGCAGTCCGGGGACACCCTATGAGGGTGTGAGCACTGAAGCTTTCTTT CASSPGTPYEGVSTEAFF
NA NA TRBJ2-3 TRBV7-6 TGTGCCAGCAGCAGGGGTCAAGGGCTAGCAGAGATGAGCACAGATACGCAGTATTTT CASSRGQGLAEMSTDTQYF
TRBD2 NA TRBJ2-1 TRBV7-8 TGTGCCAGCAGCTCAATAGCGGGAGTAGGGGATGAGCAGTTCTTC CASSSIAGVGDEQFF
TRBD1 NA TRBJ1-2 TRBV27 TGTGCCAGCAGGCCAGGGGGTACCGGCTATGGCTACACCTTC CASRPGGTGYGYTF
NA large TRBJ2-5 TRBV4-3 TGCGCCAGCAGCCAAGATACTGGGGGAGGAGAGACCCAGTACTTC CASSQDTGGGETQYF
TRBD2 NA TRBJ2-1 TRBV7-9 TGTGCCAGCAGCTTTAGCGGGGGTTCCTACAATGAGCAGTTCTTC CASSFSGGSYNEQFF
TRBD1 medium-sized TRBJ1-1 TRBV5-6 TGTGCCAGCAGCTCGGACAGGGAGATGAACACTGAAGCTTTCTTT CASSSDREMNTEAFF
NA NA TRBJ2-6 TRBV7-8 TGTGCCAGCAGCTTAGCCTGGCAGTCCGGGGCCAACGTCCTGACTTTC CASSLAWQSGANVLTF
NA medium-sized TRBJ2-1 TRBV27 TGTGCCAGCAGCTTATCGAAGTACAATGAGCAGTTCTTC CASSLSKYNEQFF
NA medium-sized TRBJ2-7 TRBV4-3 TGCGCCAGCAGCCAAGTGTATGGGGGATCCTACGAGCAGTACTTC CASSQVYGGSYEQYF
NA NA TRBJ2-3 TRBV5-4 TGTGCCAGCAGCTGGGGAGGGGGAGATACGCAGTATTTT CASSWGGGDTQYF
NA few TRBJ1-1 TRBV19 TGTGCCAGTAGTAGTTGGGACGGGGCGAACACTGAAGCTTTCTTT CASSSWDGANTEAFF
NA few TRBJ1-1 TRBV5-6 TGTGCCAGCAGCTTGCTCCAGTACACTGAAGCTTTCTTT CASSLLQYTEAFF
NA NA TRBJ2-2 TRBV6-1 TGTGCCAGCAGCTCAAGCGGGCCGAACACCGGGGAGCTGTTTTTT CASSSSGPNTGELFF
TRBD1 medium-sized TRBJ2-7 TRBV29-1 TGCAGCGTTCCTGGACAGGGTTGGAACGAGCAGTACTTC CSVPGQGWNEQYF
TRBD1 medium-sized TRBJ2-1 TRBV29-1 TGCAGCGTTGATGGACAGGAAGAAGCGTTAGAGCAGTTCTTC CSVDGQEEALEQFF
NA medium-sized TRBJ2-7 TRBV11-2 TGTGCCAGCAGCTCTGACAGCTACGAGCAGTACTTC CASSSDSYEQYF
NA large TRBJ1-4 TRBV4-2 TGTGCCAGCAGCCAGGACGACTTGGAGGAAAAACTGTTTTTT CASSQDDLEEKLFF
NA NA TRBJ2-7 TRBV28 TGTGCCAGCAGTTTGAGTTATAGCGTGTACGAGCAGTACTTC CASSLSYSVYEQYF
NA NA TRBJ2-7 TRBV6-4 TGTGCCAGCAGTGGCAGCCTCTCCTACGAGCAGTACTTC CASSGSLSYEQYF
NA NA TRBJ2-3 TRBV28 TGTGCCAGCAGTTTCGGGATTAGGGGGCGGCGGAGGGAGACAGATACGCAGTATTTT CASSFGIRGRRRETDTQYF
TRBD2 once TRBJ2-6 TRBV5-4 TGTGCCAGCACCCCGAGGGGAGGCGGGGGGAACGGGGCCAACGTCCTGACTTTC CASTPRGGGGNGANVLTF
NA medium-sized TRBJ2-1 TRBV19 TGTGCCAGTAGACGGAGCGGGCCGAACAATGAGCAGTTCTTC CASRRSGPNNEQFF
NA medium-sized TRBJ2-3 TRBV4-1 TGCGCCAGCAGCCACACCGGGACACCCTTACTCACAGATACGCAGTATTTT CASSHTGTPLLTDTQYF
NA large TRBJ2-2 TRBV7-2 TGTGCCAGCAGCTTCGACATCTCCGGGGAGCTGTTTTTT CASSFDISGELFF
NA few TRBJ1-2 TRBV6-6 TGTGCCAGCAGTTTGGACACGTATGGCTACACCTTC CASSLDTYGYTF
NA NA TRBJ1-2 TRBV2 TGTGCCAGCAGTGCGAGTTCTTACCGATGGACCTATGGCTACACCTTC CASSASSYRWTYGYTF
TRBD2 NA TRBJ2-3 TRBV6-5 TGTGCCAGCAGTTTATTAACGGGAGGAGATACGCAGTATTTT CASSLLTGGDTQYF
NA medium-sized TRBJ2-7 TRBV27 TGTGCCAGCAGTTTATTGCACGAGCAGTACTTC CASSLLHEQYF
TRBD1 few TRBJ2-7 TRBV4-1 TGCGCCAGCAGCCAAGATCCCGGGACAGGGGGCTACGAGCAGTACTTC CASSQDPGTGGYEQYF
NA medium-sized TRBJ1-5 TRBV28 TGTGCCAGCAGCCTCCCCCCGGGACCTTACCAGCCCCAGCATTTT CASSLPPGPYQPQHF